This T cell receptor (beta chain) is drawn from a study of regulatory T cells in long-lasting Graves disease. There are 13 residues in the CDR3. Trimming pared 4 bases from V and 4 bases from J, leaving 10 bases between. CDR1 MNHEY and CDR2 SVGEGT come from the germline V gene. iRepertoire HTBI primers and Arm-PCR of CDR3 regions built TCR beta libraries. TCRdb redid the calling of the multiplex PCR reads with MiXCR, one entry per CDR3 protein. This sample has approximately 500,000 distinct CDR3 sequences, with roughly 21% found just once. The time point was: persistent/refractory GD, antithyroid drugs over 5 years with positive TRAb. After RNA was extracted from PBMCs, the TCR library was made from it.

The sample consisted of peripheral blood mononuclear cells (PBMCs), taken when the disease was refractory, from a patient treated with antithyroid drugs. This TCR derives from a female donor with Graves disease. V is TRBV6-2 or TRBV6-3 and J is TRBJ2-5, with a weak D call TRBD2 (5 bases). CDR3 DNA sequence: TGTGCCAGCAGTTGGACTCGTCCAGAGACCCAGTACTTC. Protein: CASSWTRPETQYF.